This T cell receptor (beta chain) is drawn from a study of blood T cell repertoires in COVID-19. For this clone: The sample carries other DNA sequences with the same CDR3.

Original handling: Amplification from reference gene primers served as the basis for estimated nucleated cell counts. Clones were read by immunoSEQ multiplex PCR, and TCRdb kept only the in-frame ones, dropping some. Clone size and V and J calls were adopted from that table, with D and trimming inferred from the DNA. The sample includes 150,000 or so clones, about 80% of them seen just once. Germline V CDR1 and CDR2: MNHEY, SVGAGI. Germline trimming cut 6 bases from V and 3 bases from J; bases unmatched to any gene: 2. The CDR3 contains 13 residues. What was sequenced was peripheral blood. The chain carries TRBV6-5 and TRBJ2-7; 10 bases fit TRBD1. The receptor was derived from a man aged 70-80 years who had recovered from COVID-19. Written as DNA, the CDR3 is TGTGCCAGCAGCCGGGACAGGGGCTACGAGCAGTACTTC. Translated, it gives CASSRDRGYEQYF.